The text below deals with one TCR beta chain. Its antigen remains unidentified. No qualities accompany the bases; no much larger clone lies one base away. TCRbeta CDR3 regions were amplified from genomic DNA using the immunoSEQ Assay, a bias-controlled multiplex PCR. As for the authors' bioinformatics: Within the assay, amplification of reference gene primers was used to estimate how many nucleated cells each sample contained. To quantify the absolute abundance of each unique TCRbeta CDR3 rearrangement, sequence reads were collapsed and filtered. For each sample, productive Simpson clonality was calculated as the square root of Simpson's diversity index across productive rearrangements. The source is immuneACCESS, and TCRdb retained only in-frame sequences with V and J called. Part of the clones is not carried over; for the studies checked, unresolved V genes explain less than half of this, and the remainder is unexplained. V and J calls and clone size come straight from that table; D and trimming were deduced from the DNA. Recorded for this sample are about 79,000 clones; around 89% of them occurred a single time. In total, the top ten clones hold approximately 13% of the sample.

These data originate in a study of blood T cell repertoires in COVID-19 (dated by TCRdb to the early 2020s). Turning to the overall study: The collaborator samples originated in the United States, Italy and Spain and spanned the acute and convalescent phases of COVID-19. The prospective study material was composed of cDNA or gDNA derived from T cells, B-cell-depleted T cells, or PBMCs. Deeply sampled blood TCRbeta repertoires from subjects exposed to, actively infected with, or recovered from COVID-19 were included in the dataset. The repertoires were made available in a free public database intended to serve as a resource for research on the immune response to SARS-CoV-2. Samples were obtained from the ongoing ImmuneRACE study (first 160 participants) and from 1,254 subjects provided by 6 global collaborators. A de-identified subject ID, COVID-19 status, age in years and sex were almost always included in the sample metadata. Where available, HLA class I and class II types were taken from metadata supplied by the sample provider and were not determined by assay-based typing. Here is what the overall study found, with its caveats: How much clinical and demographic metadata was included differed by source and by participant, and the metadata was provided uncurated.

The collaborating institutions used their own protocols to collect whole blood in K2EDTA tubes. For TCRbeta analysis, collaborators shipped samples in one of three forms: frozen whole blood, isolated PBMCs, or DNA extracted from either of those sample types. The source is a man between 65 and 85 years old with active or convalescent COVID-19. Sequencing was done on a sample of peripheral blood.

The CDR3 loop reads CASSSTGEYNEQFF. The nucleotide sequence reads as follows: TGCGCCAGCAGCTCTACAGGGGAATACAATGAGCAGTTCTTC. The chain links TRBV5-1 with TRBJ2-1, with 7 central nucleotides matching TRBD1. The germline V end is reduced by 3 bases and the J end by 4 bases; junction bases left unmatched: 4. The germline V gene provides CDR1 SGHRS and CDR2 YFSETQ. From the cysteine up to the phenylalanine, the CDR3 has a length of 14 residues. Left in the record is the CDR3 DNA by itself, 42 bases read in frame from the first base.